This TCR beta chain was profiled in a study of prognosis after radiotherapy for stage I lung cancer. Background on the study: Every patient with non-small cell lung cancer was judged medically inoperable. Concurrent therapy with stereotactic body radiotherapy was received by no patient. Study-level points and caveats: Patients who went on to get distant metastases had lower Shannon entropy after stereotactic body radiation therapy.

Details on this clonotype: Its antigen is unidentified.

The TCR beta CDR3 region was amplified from genomic DNA, with two rounds of multiplex PCR being used for the amplification. Primers specific to each TRBV and TRBJ gene drove first-round PCR. TCRdb redid the calling of the multiplex PCR reads with MiXCR, one entry per CDR3 protein. The table shows some 14,000 distinct CDR3 sequences, with about two fifths occurring only once. Trimming cost V 2 bases and J 1 base; bases outside gene matches: 15. The CDR3 consists of 19 residues. CDR1 and CDR2 from the germline V gene are DFQATT and SNEGSKA (reference sequence). This sample comprised PBMCs, obtained before or after stereotactic body radiation therapy (not recorded which). The receptor was derived from a donor aged 50 or older with non-small cell lung cancer. V is TRBV20-1 and J is TRBJ2-2; 8 positions match TRBD1. CDR3 in amino acids: CSARPPRWDGQGNTGELFF. CDR3 DNA: TGCAGTGCTAGACCTCCCCGTTGGGACGGACAGGGGAACACCGGGGAGCTGTTTTTT.